The rows below give T cell receptor beta chains drawn from one sample of a study of cytomegalovirus exposure and HLA in healthy donors. Method: immunoSEQ multiplex PCR; TCRdb's copy keeps in-frame clones and lacks some. This sample yields tens of thousands of clones, of which around 96% are seen a single time; approximately 0.91% belongs to the top ten. The sample consisted of PBMCs. The receptors derive from a man aged 18-30 years in good health and CMV-seronegative. Each CDR3 is given with its conserved first and last residue. Each record gives: clone size, V gene, CDR3 length, D gene, J gene, CDR3 protein, CDR3 DNA. A D gene is named only where the DNA matches it firmly. Some rows mark clone size as missing; the rest say once, few, many or name a class of expanded clone.

NA	TRBV9	15	TRBD2	TRBJ2-1	CASSGGLAGYNEQFF	TGTGCCAGCAGCGGGGGACTAGCGGGCTACAATGAGCAGTTCTTC
once	TRBV7-9	14	TRBD1	TRBJ2-7	CASSLAGTGYEQYF	TGTGCCAGCAGCTTAGCGGGGACAGGCTACGAGCAGTACTTC
NA	TRBV28	14	TRBD2	TRBJ2-1	CASSLLAGGIEQFF	TGTGCCAGCAGTTTACTAGCGGGAGGAATTGAGCAGTTCTTC
NA	TRBV27	14	TRBD2	TRBJ2-1	CASSPTSDYNEQFF	TGTGCCAGCAGCCCGACTAGCGATTACAATGAGCAGTTCTTC
NA	TRBV7-9	17	TRBD1	TRBJ2-3	CASSSLSGTGGGDTQYF	TGTGCCAGCAGCTCCCTTTCCGGGACAGGGGGAGGTGATACGCAGTATTTT
NA	TRBV19	14	NA	TRBJ2-1	CASSITVELNEQFF	TGTGCCAGTAGTATAACGGTCGAGCTCAATGAGCAGTTCTTC
NA	TRBV11-3	13	NA	TRBJ2-1	CASRVGDLDEQFF	TGTGCCAGCAGGGTGGGAGATCTGGATGAGCAGTTCTTC
NA	TRBV28	14	NA	TRBJ1-5	CASSLADYNQPQHF	TGTGCCAGCAGTTTGGCGGATTACAATCAGCCCCAGCATTTT
once	TRBV4-1	14	NA	TRBJ1-2	CASSQGGGFYGYTF	TGCGCCAGCAGCCAGGGAGGGGGATTTTATGGCTACACCTTC
NA	TRBV10-3	16	TRBD1	TRBJ1-5	CAISEIDRGKDQPQHF	TGTGCCATCAGTGAAATTGACAGGGGTAAAGATCAGCCCCAGCATTTT
NA	TRBV10-2	12	TRBD2	TRBJ2-5	CASSPSGRAQYF	TGCGCCAGCAGCCCCAGCGGGAGGGCCCAGTACTTC
NA	TRBV27	20	NA	TRBJ2-2	CASSLSGVTPGTRNAGELFF	TGTGCCAGCAGTTTATCGGGTGTAACTCCCGGGACTCGAAACGCCGGGGAGCTGTTTTTT
NA	TRBV14	15	NA	TRBJ2-1	CASSQETGTYNEQFF	TGTGCCAGCAGCCAAGAGACCGGGACCTACAATGAGCAGTTCTTC
NA	TRBV5-5	14	NA	TRBJ2-3	CASSPNSQADTQYF	TGTGCCAGCAGCCCGAACAGTCAGGCAGATACGCAGTATTTT
NA	TRBV7-2	16	TRBD2	TRBJ2-5	CASSLLAGGGRETQYF	TGTGCCAGCAGCTTACTAGCGGGAGGCGGGCGGGAGACCCAGTACTTC
NA	TRBV4-1	16	TRBD2	TRBJ2-7	CASSKELAESNYEQYF	TGCGCCAGCAGCAAAGAACTAGCGGAGTCAAACTACGAGCAGTACTTC
once	TRBV11-2	16	TRBD1	TRBJ2-1	CASSTSTGPGWDEQFF	TGTGCCAGCAGCACATCGACAGGGCCGGGGTGGGATGAGCAGTTCTTC
NA	TRBV7-9	15	TRBD2	TRBJ2-3	CASSPIAGRSDTQYF	TGTGCCAGCAGCCCGATAGCGGGGAGGTCAGATACGCAGTATTTT
NA	TRBV4-3	16	TRBD2	TRBJ2-2	CASSPGLAANTGELFF	TGCGCCAGCAGCCCTGGACTAGCAGCGAACACCGGGGAGCTGTTTTTT
medium-sized	TRBV6-4	16	TRBD2	TRBJ2-2	CASSASETSAPGELFF	TGTGCCAGCAGTGCCTCCGAGACTAGCGCCCCCGGGGAGCTGTTTTTT
NA	TRBV23-1	15	TRBD1	TRBJ1-5	CASSPGTGERQPQHF	TGCGCCAGCAGTCCCGGGACAGGGGAAAGGCAGCCCCAGCATTTT
NA	TRBV28	14	NA	TRBJ1-2	CASSLSRTNYGYTF	TGTGCCAGCAGTTTATCCAGGACTAACTATGGCTACACCTTC
NA	TRBV4-1	17	NA	TRBJ1-5	CASTYGASPHSNQPQHF	TGCGCCTCCACATATGGGGCAAGCCCCCATAGCAATCAGCCCCAGCATTTT
NA	TRBV30	15	NA	TRBJ2-5	CAWSGWAPSPETQYF	TGTGCCTGGAGTGGCTGGGCGCCATCCCCAGAGACCCAGTACTTC
NA	TRBV2	18	NA	TRBJ2-5	CASTPNPTQRRFEETQYF	TGTGCCAGCACACCCAACCCAACCCAGCGTCGATTTGAAGAGACCCAGTACTTC
NA	TRBV27	13	NA	TRBJ2-7	CASSLVGVYEQYF	TGTGCCAGCAGTTTAGTCGGGGTTTATGAGCAGTACTTC
NA	TRBV4-1	16	TRBD2	TRBJ2-7	CASSQEFGGGSYEQYF	TGCGCCAGCAGCCAAGAATTCGGCGGGGGCTCCTACGAGCAGTACTTC
NA	TRBV5-1	14	NA	TRBJ2-3	CASSLALSTDTQYF	TGCGCCAGCAGCTTGGCCCTTAGCACAGATACGCAGTATTTT
once	TRBV11-3	18	TRBD2	TRBJ2-3	CASSLGLAGAESTDTQYF	TGTGCCAGCAGCTTAGGACTAGCGGGAGCGGAGAGCACAGATACGCAGTATTTT
NA	TRBV2	14	TRBD1	TRBJ2-7	CASRVGQGAGEQYF	TGTGCCAGCAGGGTTGGACAGGGGGCAGGCGAGCAGTACTTC
NA	TRBV20-1	11	NA	TRBJ2-1	CSGGARAEQFF	TGCAGTGGTGGCGCGCGAGCGGAGCAGTTCTTC
NA	TRBV5-1	16	TRBD1	TRBJ2-5	CASSLWSGQGAETQYF	TGCGCCAGCAGCTTGTGGAGCGGACAGGGCGCAGAGACCCAGTACTTC
NA	TRBV7-9	15	NA	TRBJ2-1	CATTPPGESYNEQFF	TGTGCCACCACTCCACCGGGGGAATCCTACAATGAGCAGTTCTTC
NA	TRBV7-2	15	NA	TRBJ2-5	CASSTWGSYQETQYF	TGTGCCAGCAGCACTTGGGGCAGTTACCAAGAGACCCAGTACTTC
NA	TRBV28	15	NA	TRBJ1-1	CASSPLLGPNTEAFF	TGTGCCAGCAGTCCCCTCCTGGGGCCGAACACTGAAGCTTTCTTT
NA	TRBV30	13	NA	TRBJ1-5	CAWSVTRGQPQHF	TGTGCCTGGAGTGTAACGCGAGGCCAGCCCCAGCATTTT
NA	TRBV30	12	NA	TRBJ1-1	CAWSNLPTEAFF	TGTGCCTGGAGTAATCTCCCCACTGAAGCTTTCTTT
NA	TRBV5-1	13	NA	TRBJ2-7	CASSLVPDTEQYF	TGCGCCAGCAGCTTGGTTCCGGACACCGAGCAGTACTTC
NA	TRBV5-6	14	NA	TRBJ1-2	CASSSGLIPLSYTF	TGTGCCAGCAGCTCGGGACTGATCCCTTTAAGCTACACCTTC
NA	TRBV6-4	16	NA	TRBJ2-2	CASSPGRGGSTGELFF	TGTGCCAGCAGTCCTGGAAGGGGGGGGAGCACCGGGGAGCTGTTTTTT
NA	TRBV6-6	15	TRBD2	TRBJ2-1	CASSLGVAGVSEQFF	TGTGCCAGCAGCCTCGGGGTAGCGGGAGTCAGTGAGCAGTTCTTC
NA	TRBV11-2	14	NA	TRBJ2-7	CASSFALSSYEQYF	TGTGCCAGCAGCTTTGCACTTAGCTCCTACGAGCAGTACTTC
NA	TRBV27	13	NA	TRBJ1-1	CASRTQGIAEAFF	TGTGCCAGCAGAACCCAGGGGATCGCTGAAGCTTTCTTT
NA	TRBV7-2	13	NA	TRBJ2-7	CASSHDNSYEQYF	TGTGCCAGCAGCCACGACAACTCCTACGAGCAGTACTTC
NA	TRBV6-1	15	NA	TRBJ1-1	CASSEMTKMNTEAFF	TGTGCCAGCAGTGAGATGACTAAGATGAACACTGAAGCTTTCTTT
NA	TRBV27	13	NA	TRBJ2-6	CASSSSGANVLTF	TGTGCCAGCAGTTCATCTGGGGCCAACGTCCTGACTTTC
NA	TRBV2	17	NA	TRBJ1-5	CASSRPTAGSGNQPQHF	TGTGCCAGCAGTCGCCCGACAGCGGGAAGCGGCAATCAGCCCCAGCATTTT
NA	TRBV7-3	16	TRBD2	TRBJ2-2	CASSLGLAGWTGELFF	TGTGCCAGCAGCTTAGGACTAGCGGGATGGACCGGGGAGCTGTTTTTT
NA	TRBV10-2	14	TRBD1	TRBJ1-3	CASGTGDAGNTIYF	TGCGCCAGCGGAACAGGGGATGCTGGAAACACCATATATTTT
NA	TRBV14	15	TRBD1	TRBJ2-5	CASSQEDRGKETQYF	TGTGCCAGCAGCCAAGAGGACAGGGGAAAAGAGACCCAGTACTTC
NA	TRBV10-3	13	NA	TRBJ2-7	CATYTGGAYEQYF	TGTGCCACCTATACAGGGGGGGCCTACGAGCAGTACTTC
NA	TRBV5-1	14	TRBD1	TRBJ2-3	CASRRDRGTDTQYF	TGCGCCAGCAGAAGGGACAGGGGCACAGATACGCAGTATTTT
NA	TRBV27	14	TRBD2	TRBJ2-1	CASSSSGSSNEQFF	TGTGCCAGCAGTTCTAGCGGGAGTAGCAATGAGCAGTTCTTC
NA	TRBV5-1	14	NA	TRBJ1-1	CASSLAGGETEAFF	TGCGCCAGCAGCTTGGCCGGCGGGGAGACTGAAGCTTTCTTT
NA	TRBV6-1	14	NA	TRBJ1-1	CASRGGGRNTEAFF	TGTGCCAGCAGGGGAGGGGGGCGTAACACTGAAGCTTTCTTT
once	TRBV6-1	16	TRBD2	TRBJ2-1	CASSEVKLAGVSEQFF	TGTGCCAGCAGTGAAGTCAAACTAGCGGGAGTGAGTGAGCAGTTCTTC
NA	TRBV4-1	15	TRBD2	TRBJ2-1	CASSYDASGTNEQFF	TGCGCCAGCAGCTATGACGCTAGCGGGACCAATGAGCAGTTCTTC